This TCR beta chain came from a study of cytomegalovirus exposure and HLA in healthy donors. On this clone itself: What it binds is not known.

Findings and limits, study-wide: Differences between HLA loci emerged in a later analysis of TCR association rates, with DRB1 most and HLA-C fewest. Among the sequence variants, a highly shared cluster was likely an artifact of sequencing.

Primers included in the PCR were 60 Vbeta and 13 Jbeta primers. Sequencing used immunoSEQ multiplex PCR; TCRdb keeps in-frame clones, though not all of them. This repertoire includes 30,000 to 40,000 clones. The CDR3 runs 13 residues. The germline CDR1 and CDR2 sequences are MNHEY and SVGAGI. Trimming removed 7 bases at V and 4 bases at J, with 13 bases between. Sequencing was carried out using PBMCs. V gene TRBV6-5 combines with J gene TRBJ1-1, with D possibly TRBD1 on 5 matching bases. The sequence was obtained from a human donor in good health. The CDR3 is CASNKGVRTEAFF. DNA for the CDR3: TGTGCCAGCAACAAAGGGGTACGCACTGAAGCTTTCTTT.